The 18 T cell receptor beta chains listed next were all sequenced from one sample in a study of shared clonotypes between healthy human individuals. Clones were sequenced by immunoSEQ multiplex PCR, and TCRdb holds only the in-frame ones, with some missing. This table holds a few million clones, around 94% found once. Sequencing was done on a sample of naive CD4+ T cells sorted from blood. The sample's subset: CD45RA+ positively selected. The receptors were sampled from a young man in good health.

A remark on this clone: One junction end does not reproduce the germline sequence, and a read error may be involved. The chain is built from TRBV27 and TRBJ2-4; D possibly corresponds to TRBD1 (5 bases). Germline V gene sequence: CDR1 MNHEY, CDR2 SMNVEV (reference sequence). The CDR3 contains 15 residues. The CDR3 loop is CASSLEGRANNIQYF. The CDR3 region has the DNA TGTGCCAGCAGTTTAGAAGGCAGGGCCAACAACATTCAGTACTTC.

V and J are TRBV2 and TRBJ2-5; 11 bases match TRBD2. In germline, CDR1 is SNHLY, CDR2 FYNNEI. The CDR3 length is 15 residues. After removal of 2 bases from V and 2 bases from J, the junction contained 1 base not matched to a gene. The CDR3 DNA reads TGTGCCAGCAGTGAAAGACTAGCGGGGCAAGAGACCCAGTACTTC. Translating gives CASSERLAGQETQYF. Supplemented by reference TRBV2 and TRBJ2-5, the full variable domain reads EPEVTQTPSHQVTQMGQEVILRCVPISNHLYFYWYRQILGQKVEFLVSFYNNEISEKSEIFDDQFSVERPDGSNFTLKIRSTKLEDSAMYFCASSERLAGQETQYFGPGTRLLVL.

This chain's CDR3 is CASSQGFRGSNQPQHF. CDR3 nucleotide sequence: TGTGCCAGTAGTCAGGGATTCAGGGGAAGCAATCAGCCCCAGCATTTT. This chain joins TRBV19 and TRBJ1-5; D possibly corresponds to TRBD1 (6 bases). Trimming cost V 5 bases and J 1 base, with 15 bases left between them. The CDR3 spans 16 residues. The germline gives CDR1 LNHDA, CDR2 SQIVND (reference sequence). Complete variable domain (other parts from reference TRBV19 and TRBJ1-5): DGGITQSPKYLFRKEGQNVTLSCEQNLNHDAMYWYRQDPGQGLRLIYYSQIVNDFQKGDIAEGYSVSREKKESFPLTVTSAQKNPTAFYLCASSQGFRGSNQPQHFGDGTRLSIL.

About this clone itself: The DNA is left out, because the CDR3 cannot be placed on it with certainty; the CDR3 is given as TCRdb lists it. The chain combines TRBV7-2 with TRBJ2-1; TRBD2, the table's D call, was not compared with the DNA. The CDR3 spans 12 amino acids, including both terminal residues. From germline, CDR1 is SGHTA and CDR2 FQGNSA. CDR3 in amino acids: CASSFGEGKQFF.

This clone was observed a single time. This chain uses TRBV7-9 with TRBJ2-7, with 12 bases fitting TRBD1. Trimming removed 0 bases from V and 4 bases from J; junction bases left unmatched: 4. CDR1 SEHNR and CDR2 FQNEAQ come from the germline V gene (reference sequence). The CDR3 totals 16 residues. The CDR3 DNA reads TGTGCCAGCAGCTTAGCGTCGGGACAGGGGGCATACGAGCAGTACTTC. It translates to CASSLASGQGAYEQYF.

The chain joins TRBV9 to TRBJ2-5; the match to TRBD2 covers 9 bases. CDR3 length: 15 amino acids. The V gene's germline CDR1 is SGDLS and CDR2 YYNGEE. Losses at the gene ends were 2 bases for V and 2 bases for J; bases not matched to a gene: 4. The CDR3 loop is CASSVNLAGQETQYF. Here the CDR3 DNA reads TGTGCCAGCAGCGTTAACCTAGCGGGACAAGAGACCCAGTACTTC.

J is TRBJ2-7 and V is TRBV7-2; 9 nucleotides align to TRBD2. Trimming removed 5 bases from V and 0 bases from J; junction bases left unmatched: 8. CDR1 and CDR2 (germline): SGHTA, FQGNSA. The CDR3 covers 16 residues. The DNA of the CDR3 is TGTGCCAGCAGCAAGTATTCTAGCGGGGTCTCCTACGAGCAGTACTTC. Protein sequence: CASSKYSSGVSYEQYF.

This chain uses TRBV5-8 with TRBJ1-2, with D uncertain. The germline V and J ends were trimmed by 0 bases and 6 bases, with 12 bases remaining between them. CDR1 and CDR2 (germline): SGHTS, YDEGEE. The CDR3 is made up of 14 amino acids. The CDR3 DNA reads as TGTGCCAGCAGCTTGGGGGAAGGGTCTAATGGCTACACCTTC. Amino acids: CASSLGEGSNGYTF.

For this clone: This CDR3 is also generated by other DNA sequences in the sample. In DNA, the CDR3 is TGTGCCAGCAGCTTAAGGTATAATGAGCAGTTCTTC. This sequence encodes CASSLRYNEQFF. This chain connects TRBV7-2 to TRBJ2-1; D is undetermined. CDR3 length: 12 residues. Trimming cost V 2 bases and J 7 bases, with 6 bases left between them. The germline V gene has CDR1 SGHTA and CDR2 FQGNSA.

A single count supports this clone. This sample includes further DNA sequences coding for the same CDR3. This sequence joins TRBV5-1 and TRBJ2-7; D remains unclear. CDR3 size: 14 residues. V lost 0 bases and J lost 2, with 9 bases in between. Germline CDR1 reads SGHRS; CDR2 reads YFSETQ. CDR3 amino acids: CASSLGVGTYEQYF. The CDR3 DNA reads TGCGCCAGCAGCTTGGGTGTGGGAACCTACGAGCAGTACTTC.

The V and J genes are TRBV14 and TRBJ1-2; D not certain. Germline V gene lookup returns CDR1 SGHDN and CDR2 FVKESK. V gave up 1 base and J gave up 4 bases, with 10 bases separating them. This CDR3 has 14 amino acids. The CDR3 bases are TGTGCCAGCAGCCAAGTCCGGCAGGTCTATGGCTACACCTTC. This translates into CASSQVRQVYGYTF.

Details on this clone: Distinct nucleotide sequences in the sample also encode this CDR3. This chain joins TRBV2 and TRBJ2-1; no firm D call. This CDR3 contains 10 residues. In germline, CDR1 is SNHLY, CDR2 FYNNEI. Trimming removed 7 bases at V and 6 bases at J, with 4 bases between. This CDR3 is CASKVNEQFF. The CDR3 bases are TGTGCCAGCAAGGTCAATGAGCAGTTCTTC.

On this clone itself: Other DNA sequences in this specimen translate into the identical CDR3. The chain is built from TRBV9 and TRBJ2-3, with TRBD2 matching 8 bases. Trimming took 7 bases from V and 3 from J; bases not matched to a gene: 4. The CDR3 is 13 amino acids. From germline, CDR1 is SGDLS and CDR2 YYNGEE. DNA of the CDR3: TGTGCCAGCTCTCGCGGGGGGACAGATACGCAGTATTTT. It is translated as CASSRGGTDTQYF.

The V gene is TRBV29-1, the J gene TRBJ2-3, with D maybe TRBD1 (5 bases). This CDR3 region has 16 residues. The germline CDR1 and CDR2 sequences are SQVTM and ANQGSEA. Trimming shortened V by 3 bases and J by 1 base, and 17 bases separated the two germline ends. CDR3 region: CSVDPMQGRGTDTQYF. As DNA, the CDR3 is TGCAGCGTTGACCCCATGCAGGGAAGGGGCACAGATACGCAGTATTTT.

This sequence joins TRBV29-1 and TRBJ2-2; D gene ambiguous. The V gene's germline CDR1 is SQVTM and CDR2 ANQGSEA. This CDR3 comprises 11 residues. The V and J ends lost 7 bases and 1 base respectively, with 4 bases between them. CDR3 DNA: TGCAGCGGCAGGAACACCGGGGAGCTGTTTTTT. This sequence encodes CSGRNTGELFF.

The V gene is TRBV10-1, the J gene TRBJ2-1; D uncertain. V was cut by 4 bases and J by 4 bases, with 14 bases left in between. The V gene's germline CDR1 is WNHNN and CDR2 SYGVQD (reference sequence). The CDR3 length is 15 residues. The CDR3 loop is CASSASGPSYNEQFF. The CDR3 DNA sequence: TGCGCCAGCAGTGCCTCCGGACCTAGTTACAATGAGCAGTTCTTC.

Note on this clone: Other DNA sequences in this sample translate to the same CDR3. V and J are TRBV7-2 and TRBJ1-4; a weak D match, TRBD1 (5 bases). The germline V gene has CDR1 SGHTA and CDR2 FQGNSA. The CDR3 consists of 13 residues. V was trimmed by 8 bases and J by 8 bases, leaving 15 bases between them. The DNA for the CDR3 is TGTGCCAGCTCCCCGCAGCGGGGCGAAAAACTGTTTTTT. It encodes CASSPQRGEKLFF.

The chain is built from TRBV5-6 and TRBJ2-4; unclear D gene. The V gene's germline CDR1 is SGHDT and CDR2 YYEEEE. Trimming removed 0 bases at V and 0 bases at J, with 10 bases between. The CDR3 is 16 amino acids. CDR3 in DNA: TGTGCCAGCAGCTTGGTAACTGCCGTAGCCAAAAACATTCAGTACTTC. Translating gives CASSLVTAVAKNIQYF.